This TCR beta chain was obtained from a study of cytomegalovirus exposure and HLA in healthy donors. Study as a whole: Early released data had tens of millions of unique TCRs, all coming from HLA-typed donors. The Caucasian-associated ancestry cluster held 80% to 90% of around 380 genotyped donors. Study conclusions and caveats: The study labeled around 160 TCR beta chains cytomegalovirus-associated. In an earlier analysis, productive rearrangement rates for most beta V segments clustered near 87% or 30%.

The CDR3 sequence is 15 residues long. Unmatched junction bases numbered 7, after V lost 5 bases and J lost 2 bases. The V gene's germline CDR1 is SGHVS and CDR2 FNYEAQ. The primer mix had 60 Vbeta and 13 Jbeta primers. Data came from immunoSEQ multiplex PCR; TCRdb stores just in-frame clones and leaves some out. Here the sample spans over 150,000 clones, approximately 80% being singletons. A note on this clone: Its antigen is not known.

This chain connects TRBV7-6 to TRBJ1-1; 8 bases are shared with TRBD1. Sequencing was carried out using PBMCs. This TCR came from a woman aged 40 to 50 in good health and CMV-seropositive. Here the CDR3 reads CASSPRQGRNTEAFF. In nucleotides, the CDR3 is TGTGCCAGCAGCCCCCGACAGGGGCGTAACACTGAAGCTTTCTTT.